Following are 27 T cell receptor beta chains from one sample sequenced in a study of early T cells in non-severe SARS-CoV-2 infection. TCRdb used MiXCR to reprocess the 5' RACE reads, holding one entry per CDR3 protein. Found here are tens of thousands of distinct CDR3 sequences, about 12% of them singletons; the top ten hold 10%. Sequenced: whole blood. All receptors come from an adult who was a healthcare worker with PCR-confirmed SARS-CoV-2 infection or an uninfected control (not recorded which).

There are a few counts of this clonotype. The genes are TRBV7-2 and TRBJ2-2; D unresolved. The V gene lost 3 bases and the J gene lost 6 bases, with 2 bases spanning the gap. This CDR3 has 11 residues. Germline lookup yields CDR1 SGHTA and CDR2 FQGNSA. The CDR3 reads CASSFPGELFF. The CDR3 bases are TGTGCCAGCAGCTTCCCCGGGGAGCTGTTTTTT.

The sample holds a few counts of this clonotype. The rearrangement joins TRBV9 to TRBJ1-2; weak D call: TRBD1 (5 bases). The germline V and J ends were trimmed by 0 bases and 3 bases, with 9 bases remaining between them. Germline assignment: CDR1 SGDLS and CDR2 YYNGEE. The CDR3 extends over 14 amino acids. CDR3 residues: CASSVEEGYYGYTF. The CDR3 nucleotides are TGTGCCAGCAGCGTAGAAGAGGGGTACTATGGCTACACCTTC.

Ten or more counts support this clonotype. This chain links TRBV29-1 with TRBJ2-4; 9 bases are shared with TRBD2. The CDR3 extends over 14 amino acids. The trim removed 3 bases at V and 3 bases at J, leaving 3 bases unmatched. Germline V gives CDR1 SQVTM, CDR2 ANQGSEA. The CDR3 DNA follows: TGCAGCGTTGATGCTAGCGGGAACAAAAACATTCAGTACTTC. Protein sequence: CSVDASGNKNIQYF.

This clonotype was picked up a small number of times. The CDR3, as DNA: TGTGCCAGCAGCGTAGTAGATAATAATTCACCCCTCCACTTT. Translated: CASSVVDNNSPLHF. This chain connects TRBV9 to TRBJ1-6, with no clear D. CDR1 SGDLS and CDR2 YYNGEE come from the germline V gene. The CDR3 loop spans 14 amino acids. Trimming removed 0 bases from V and 5 bases from J, with 6 bases in between.

The gene calls are TRBV5-4 and TRBJ2-7; 10 nucleotides align to TRBD1. Per germline, CDR1 SGHNT and CDR2 YYREEE (reference sequence). Unmatched junction bases numbered 6, after V lost 4 bases and J lost 2 bases. The CDR3 totals 15 residues. Here the CDR3 reads CASSAAGTGAYEQYF. Written as DNA, the CDR3 is TGTGCCAGCAGCGCCGCCGGGACAGGGGCCTACGAGCAGTACTTC. The full variable domain, in which reference TRBV5-4 and TRBJ2-7 provide the parts outside the CDR3, is ETGVTQSPTHLIKTRGQQVTLRCSSQSGHNTVSWYQQALGQGPQFIFQYYREEENGRGNFPPRFSGLQFPNYSSELNVNALELDDSALYLCASSAAGTGAYEQYFGPGTRLTVT.

This clonotype was seen a handful of times. The chain joins TRBV4-1 to TRBJ1-1, with a tentative D call TRBD1 (6 bases). This CDR3 has 18 residues. V gave up 3 bases and J gave up 0 bases, with 20 bases separating them. Germline V gene data show CDR1 as MGHRA and CDR2 as YSYEKL. CDR3 nucleotide sequence: TGCGCCAGCAGCCAGGACATTACCCTGGGACACCTGAACACTGAAGCTTTCTTT. Translated, it gives CASSQDITLGHLNTEAFF.

The V and J genes are TRBV29-1 and TRBJ2-7; D not certain. The CDR3 is made up of 14 amino acids. V was pared by 4 bases and J by 4 bases, with 17 bases between. Germline CDR1 and CDR2: SQVTM and ANQGSEA. The DNA of the CDR3 is TGCAGCGTTGCTGTAGGATATCCCCCTTACGAGCAGTACTTC. Protein product: CSVAVGYPPYEQYF.

This chain uses TRBV6-6 with TRBJ2-5, with TRBD1 as a possible D gene (5 bases). The germline V and J ends were trimmed by 7 bases and 1 base, with 16 bases remaining between them. Germline V CDR1 and CDR2: MNHNY, SVGAGI (reference sequence). The CDR3 has 15 amino acids. CDR3 in DNA: TGTGCCAGCACCAACCAGGGTCGGAGCCAAGAGACCCAGTACTTC. It specifies CASTNQGRSQETQYF.

This clonotype has a count of ten or more. This rearrangement joins TRBV7-2 to TRBJ2-3; D unclear. The CDR3 contains 14 residues. The germline gives CDR1 SGHTA, CDR2 FQGNSA. Trimming left V 5 bases short and J 4 bases short, with 13 bases between. The CDR3 is CASSVLSPPDTQYF. The CDR3 coding sequence is TGTGCCAGCAGCGTCCTGAGTCCACCAGATACGCAGTATTTT.

This clonotype was seen ten or more times. J is TRBJ2-1 and V is TRBV20-1, with TRBD2 as a possible D gene (6 bases). Germline CDR1 DFQATT, CDR2 SNEGSKA (reference sequence). The length of the CDR3 is 14 residues. Between the trimmed V and J ends, which lost 5 bases and 3 bases, there was a span of 14 bases. The CDR3 DNA is TGCAGTGCTGGGGACTCCCGGGACTACAATGAGCAGTTCTTC. Protein sequence: CSAGDSRDYNEQFF.

The V and J genes are TRBV7-6 and TRBJ2-5; D is possibly TRBD1 (5 bases). CDR1 SGHVS and CDR2 FNYEAQ come from the germline V gene. The CDR3 has 14 amino acids. V dropped 5 bases and J dropped 6 bases, with 16 bases sitting between them. The CDR3 bases are TGTGCCAGCAGCAGGCTCTCAGGGTCGCAGACCCAGTACTTC. This translates into CASSRLSGSQTQYF.

This clonotype was seen ten or more times. The V and J genes are TRBV5-1 and TRBJ2-3; the D is unclear. The CDR3 loop spans 14 amino acids. V lost 0 bases to trimming and J lost 0 bases, with 5 bases between them. Germline V lookup: CDR1 SGHRS, CDR2 YFSETQ. The CDR3 sequence is CASSLDGSTDTQYF. Written as DNA, the CDR3 is TGCGCCAGCAGCTTGGACGGTAGCACAGATACGCAGTATTTT.

This clonotype was detected only a few times. V and J are TRBV9 and TRBJ2-7, with 11 bases aligning to TRBD2. The germline V gene has CDR1 SGDLS and CDR2 YYNGEE. After removal of 2 bases from V and 3 bases from J, the junction contained 1 base not matched to a gene. This CDR3 spans 14 amino acids. The CDR3 DNA follows: TGTGCCAGCAGCGTGGGGACTAGCGGCTACGAGCAGTACTTC. Translating gives CASSVGTSGYEQYF. Variable domain in full (rest from reference TRBV9 and TRBJ2-7): DSGVTQTPKHLITATGQRVTLRCSPRSGDLSVYWYQQSLDQGLQFLIQYYNGEERAKGNILERFSAQQFPDLHSELNLSSLELGDSALYFCASSVGTSGYEQYFGPGTRLTVT.

This clonotype was detected many times. The gene calls are TRBV6-1 and TRBJ2-1; 14 bases line up with TRBD2. The germline gives CDR1 MNHNS, CDR2 SASEGT. The CDR3 loop spans 16 amino acids. Unmatched junction bases numbered 7, after V lost 4 bases and J lost 8 bases. In nucleotides, the CDR3 is TGTGCCAGCAGTGGAGGGACTAGCGGGAGCACCCATGAGCAGTTCTTC. Amino acid sequence: CASSGGTSGSTHEQFF.

The chain has TRBV19 and TRBJ1-1; possibly TRBD1 for D (6 bases). V was cut by 3 bases and J by 4 bases, with 18 bases left in between. Germline CDR1 LNHDA, CDR2 SQIVND (reference sequence). The CDR3 consists of 16 residues. CDR3 protein: CASSIPGGASSTEAFF. Written as DNA, the CDR3 is TGTGCCAGTAGTATTCCCGGGGGCGCATCGAGCACTGAAGCTTTCTTT.

The chain links TRBV18 to TRBJ2-3; TRBD2 might be the D (5 bases). This CDR3 has 16 amino acids. V dropped 2 bases and J dropped 2 bases, with 14 bases sitting between them. Germline V gene lookup returns CDR1 KGHSH and CDR2 LQKENI. The DNA for the CDR3 is TGTGCCAGCTCACCAAAGGTCGGGGTCACCACAGATACGCAGTATTTT. As protein: CASSPKVGVTTDTQYF.

The chain is built from TRBV20-1 and TRBJ2-1; D remains unclear. CDR1 and CDR2 (germline): DFQATT, SNEGSKA (reference sequence). The V and J ends lost 3 bases and 0 bases respectively, with 12 bases between them. The CDR3 length is 15 residues. CDR3 protein: CSASLVLSSYNEQFF. CDR3 coding DNA: TGCAGTGCTAGTCTTGTACTATCCTCCTACAATGAGCAGTTCTTC.

This chain connects TRBV2 to TRBJ1-1; possible D gene TRBD1, 6 bases. CDR3 length: 16 residues. CDR1 and CDR2 from the germline V gene are SNHLY and FYNNEI. Trimming took 6 bases from V and 5 from J, leaving 22 bases between them. The CDR3 here is CASRARQAVRRTEAFF. Written as DNA, the CDR3 is TGTGCCAGCAGAGCTAGACAGGCGGTTCGGCGTACTGAAGCTTTCTTT. Supplemented by reference TRBV2 and TRBJ1-1, the full variable domain reads EPEVTQTPSHQVTQMGQEVILRCVPISNHLYFYWYRQILGQKVEFLVSFYNNEISEKSEIFDDQFSVERPDGSNFTLKIRSTKLEDSAMYFCASRARQAVRRTEAFFGQGTRLTVV.

This clonotype was counted many times. The CDR3 bases are TGTGCCAGCAGCCACTACGTCGATTTCTACGAGCAGTACTTC. Translating it yields CASSHYVDFYEQYF. The chain joins TRBV14 to TRBJ2-7; D uncertain. This CDR3 contains 14 residues. V was shortened by 3 bases and J by 3 bases, with 12 bases between the two germline ends. The germline V gene encodes CDR1 SGHDN and CDR2 FVKESK. The variable domain in full, completed from reference TRBV14 and TRBJ2-7, reads EAGVTQFPSHSVIEKGQTVTLRCDPISGHDNLYWYRRVMGKEIKFLLHFVKESKQDESGMPNNRFLAERTGGTYSTLKVQPAELEDSGVYFCASSHYVDFYEQYFGPGTRLTVT.

This chain links TRBV4-1 with TRBJ1-4, with no clear D. There are 18 residues in the CDR3. Germline CDR1 MGHRA, CDR2 YSYEKL. V shed 8 bases and J shed 0 bases, with 22 bases lying between them. The CDR3 region is CASAQIFSTWATNEKLFF. The CDR3 DNA sequence: TGCGCCAGCGCCCAGATTTTCTCAACGTGGGCAACTAATGAAAAACTGTTTTTT.

The sample holds many counts of this clonotype. The rearrangement joins TRBV7-2 to TRBJ2-3, with a possible D match to TRBD2 (6 bases). Germline CDR1 and CDR2: SGHTA and FQGNSA. V was cut by 7 bases and J by 1 base, with 15 bases left in between. CDR3 size: 15 residues. This CDR3 is CASTREIGGTDTQYF. CDR3 DNA: TGTGCCAGCACCCGGGAGATAGGCGGCACAGATACGCAGTATTTT.

In its sample, this clonotype was seen a few times. The V call is TRBV7-9, the J call TRBJ2-7, with D possibly being TRBD1 (5 bases). CDR1 is SEHNR, CDR2 FQNEAQ, per germline (reference sequence). V was cut by 2 bases and J by 3 bases, with 14 bases left in between. The CDR3 has 15 residues. The CDR3 loop is CASSLQQGLGYEQYF. CDR3 sequence (DNA): TGTGCCAGCAGCTTACAGCAGGGTCTTGGCTACGAGCAGTACTTC.

This clonotype was picked up a small number of times. The genes are TRBV4-1 and TRBJ2-2; TRBD1 matches 8 bases. Germline lookup yields CDR1 MGHRA and CDR2 YSYEKL. The CDR3 loop spans 18 amino acids. V was pared by 2 bases and J by 4 bases, with 12 bases of the junction left unmatched. Here the CDR3 reads CASSQRSAGGRITGELFF. The CDR3 bases are TGCGCCAGCAGCCAACGTTCGGCAGGGGGCCGTATCACCGGGGAGCTGTTTTTT.

This clonotype appeared many times. The rearrangement joins TRBV27 to TRBJ2-1; tentative D call: TRBD2 (6 bases). Germline CDR1 MNHEY, CDR2 SMNVEV (reference sequence). The ends were cut back, 5 bases at V and 1 base at J, with 9 bases in the middle. The CDR3 extends over 14 amino acids. CDR3 sequence: CASSRRGSYNEQFF. CDR3 coding DNA: TGTGCCAGCAGTCGGCGGGGTTCCTACAATGAGCAGTTCTTC.

With respect to this clonotype: The junction and the germline gene differ at one end; a read error may be behind it. The chain is built from TRBV6-2 or TRBV6-3 and TRBJ1-1, with a tentative D call TRBD1 (6 bases). The CDR3 has 12 amino acids. Germline V gene data show CDR1 as MNHEY and CDR2 as SVGEGT. CDR3 bases: TGTGCCAGCAGTCGACAGGAACCTGACGCTTTCTTT. Its protein product is CASSRQEPDAFF.

V is TRBV29-1 and J is TRBJ2-6; 8 positions agree with TRBD1. Germline assignment: CDR1 SQVTM and CDR2 ANQGSEA. The CDR3 contains 16 residues. The ends lost 6 bases at V and 4 bases at J; junction bases unmatched: 11. As DNA, the CDR3 is TGCAGCGTCATCTGGCAGGGGGCGCCCGGGGCCAACGTCCTGACTTTC. Translation: CSVIWQGAPGANVLTF.

This clonotype occurred a few times. This chain uses TRBV19 with TRBJ2-7, with D perhaps matching TRBD1 (6 bases). The CDR3 covers 14 residues. The V end lost 6 bases, the J end lost 2 bases, and 14 bases lay between the germline ends. Germline-derived CDR1 and CDR2 are LNHDA and SQIVND (reference sequence). The CDR3: CASRSGAGTYEQYF. The CDR3 nucleotides read TGTGCCAGTAGATCAGGGGCTGGGACCTACGAGCAGTACTTC.